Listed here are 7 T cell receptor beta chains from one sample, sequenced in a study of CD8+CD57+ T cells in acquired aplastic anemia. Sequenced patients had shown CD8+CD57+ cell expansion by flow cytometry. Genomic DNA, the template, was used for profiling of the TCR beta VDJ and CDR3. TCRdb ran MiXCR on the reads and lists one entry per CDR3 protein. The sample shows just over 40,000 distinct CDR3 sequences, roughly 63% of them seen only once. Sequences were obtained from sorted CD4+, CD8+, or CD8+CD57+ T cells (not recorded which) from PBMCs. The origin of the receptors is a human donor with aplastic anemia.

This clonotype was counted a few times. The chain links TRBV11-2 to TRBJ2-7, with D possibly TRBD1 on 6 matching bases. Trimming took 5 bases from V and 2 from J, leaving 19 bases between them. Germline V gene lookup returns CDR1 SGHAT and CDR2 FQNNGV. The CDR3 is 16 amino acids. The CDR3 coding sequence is TGTGCCAGCAGCCCCCTCCAGGGGCAGGGACCCTACGAGCAGTACTTC. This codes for CASSPLQGQGPYEQYF.

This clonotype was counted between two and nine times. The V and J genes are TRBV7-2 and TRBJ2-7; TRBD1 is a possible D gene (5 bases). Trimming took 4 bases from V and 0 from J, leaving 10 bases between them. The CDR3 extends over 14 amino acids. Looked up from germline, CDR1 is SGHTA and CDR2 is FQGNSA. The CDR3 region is CASSSQGFSYEQYF. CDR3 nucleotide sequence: TGTGCCAGCAGCTCGCAGGGATTCTCCTACGAGCAGTACTTC.

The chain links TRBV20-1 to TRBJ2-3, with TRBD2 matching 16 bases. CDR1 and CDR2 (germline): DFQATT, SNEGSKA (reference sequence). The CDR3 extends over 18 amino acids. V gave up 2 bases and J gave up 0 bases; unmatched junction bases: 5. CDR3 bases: TGCAGTGCTAGATCCGGGACTAGCGGGGGGGCTAGCACAGATACGCAGTATTTT. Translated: CSARSGTSGGASTDTQYF.

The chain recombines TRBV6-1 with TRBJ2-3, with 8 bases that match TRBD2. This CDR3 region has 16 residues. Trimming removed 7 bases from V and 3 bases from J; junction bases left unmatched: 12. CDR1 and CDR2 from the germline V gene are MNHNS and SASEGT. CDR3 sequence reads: CASTNTRSGGTDTQYF. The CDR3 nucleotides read TGTGCCAGCACGAACACGAGATCGGGGGGGACAGATACGCAGTATTTT.

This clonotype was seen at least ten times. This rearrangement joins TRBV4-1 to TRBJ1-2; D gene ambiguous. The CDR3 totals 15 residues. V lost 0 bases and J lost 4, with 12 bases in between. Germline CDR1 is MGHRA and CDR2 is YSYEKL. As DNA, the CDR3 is TGCGCCAGCAGCCAAGACCCCCTGGGAGTCTATGGCTACACCTTC. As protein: CASSQDPLGVYGYTF.

Here the CDR3 reads CASSDRGLGYTF. As DNA, the CDR3 is TGTGCCAGCTCGGACAGGGGTTTAGGCTACACCTTC. The rearrangement uses TRBV19 and TRBJ1-2; TRBD1 aligns across 9 bases. Trimming cost V 9 bases and J 8 bases; bases outside gene matches: 7. Per germline, CDR1 LNHDA and CDR2 SQIVND (reference sequence). The CDR3 totals 12 residues.

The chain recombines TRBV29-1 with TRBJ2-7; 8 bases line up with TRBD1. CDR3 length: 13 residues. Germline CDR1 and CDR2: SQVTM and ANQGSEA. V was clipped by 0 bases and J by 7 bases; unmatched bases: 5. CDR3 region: CSVEDGTGYEQYF. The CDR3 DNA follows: TGCAGCGTTGAAGATGGGACAGGATATGAGCAGTACTTC.